The 10 T cell receptor beta chains in this list originate from one sample, sequenced in a study of T cell responses to AZD1222 COVID-19 vaccine. Method: immunoSEQ multiplex PCR; TCRdb's copy keeps in-frame clones and lacks some. Of just over 80,000 clones detected, 70% to 90% appear once; the ten largest clones hold about 5.7%. The input for sequencing was peripheral blood, taken on day 0 of AZD1222 vaccination. The origin of the receptors is an adult in good health.

V is TRBV9 and J is TRBJ2-1; tentative D call: TRBD1 (6 bases). Germline V gives CDR1 SGDLS, CDR2 YYNGEE. This CDR3 has 14 residues. Trimming took 4 bases from V and 4 from J, leaving 12 bases between them. CDR3 protein: CASSNGQLYNEQFF. The CDR3 DNA follows: TGTGCCAGCAGCAACGGACAGTTATACAATGAGCAGTTCTTC.

This clone occurred once. J is TRBJ1-1 and V is TRBV6-6; D perhaps matches TRBD1 (6 bases). The CDR3 spans 12 residues. V shed 7 bases and J shed 6 bases, with 12 bases lying between them. CDR1 is MNHNY and CDR2 is SVGAGI in the germline V gene (reference sequence). CDR3 loop: CASKGTHPEAFF. Written as DNA, the CDR3 is TGTGCCAGCAAAGGGACACACCCTGAAGCTTTCTTT.

The rearrangement links TRBV18 to TRBJ1-1; a possible D gene is TRBD1 (6 bases). This CDR3 region has 16 residues. From germline, CDR1 is KGHSH and CDR2 LQKENI. V was pared by 3 bases and J by 7 bases, with 21 bases between. The CDR3 bases are TGTGCCAGCTCACCCCGGACATTACAGGGCGGGGGTGAAGCTTTCTTT. The encoded protein is CASSPRTLQGGGEAFF.

This clone occurred a few times. V is TRBV9 and J is TRBJ2-1, with TRBD2 identical over 9 bases. After removal of 2 bases from V and 4 bases from J, the junction contained 4 bases not matched to a gene. CDR1 SGDLS and CDR2 YYNGEE come from the germline V gene. The CDR3 totals 15 residues. CDR3 loop: CASSVIAGEYNEQFF. Here the CDR3 DNA reads TGTGCCAGCAGCGTTATAGCGGGGGAGTACAATGAGCAGTTCTTC.

V gene TRBV15 combines with J gene TRBJ2-2, with TRBD2 matching over 8 bases. CDR3 length equals 16 residues. The V segment lost 1 base and the J segment 2 bases; nucleotides outside the gene matches: 3. Germline CDR1 and CDR2: LNHNV and YYDKDF (reference sequence). The CDR3 bases are TGTGCCACCAGCAGAGGCGGGGGGTCAAACACCGGGGAGCTGTTTTTT. It yields the protein CATSRGGGSNTGELFF.

CDR3 region: CAIARGTEAFF. CDR3 sequence (DNA): TGTGCCATCGCGCGCGGGACTGAAGCTTTCTTT. This chain connects TRBV19 to TRBJ1-1; D remains ambiguous. The V gene lost 10 bases and the J gene lost 5 bases, with 11 bases spanning the gap. The CDR3 is 11 amino acids. Germline-derived CDR1 and CDR2 are LNHDA and SQIVND (reference sequence).

J is TRBJ2-1 and V is TRBV29-1; 10 nucleotides line up with TRBD1. Per germline, CDR1 SQVTM and CDR2 ANQGSEA. V trimming: 8 bases; J trimming: 11 bases; junction bases outside the gene matches: 9. The length of the CDR3 is 12 residues. CDR3 nucleotides: TGCAGCTCCTCCGGGACAGGGGCGAAGCAGTTCTTC. It codes for CSSSGTGAKQFF.

The rearrangement joins TRBV3-1 (or the pseudogene TRBV3-2) to TRBJ2-3; perhaps D is TRBD1 or TRBD2 (5 bases each). Germline lookup yields CDR1 LGHDT and CDR2 YNNKEL (reference sequence). The CDR3 has 16 amino acids. Trimming took 5 bases from V and 4 from J, leaving 19 bases between them. The CDR3 bases are TGTGCCAGCAGCTCCTCTTTGGGACCCTGGGCAGATACGCAGTATTTT. Protein product: CASSSSLGPWADTQYF.

The V call is TRBV24-1, the J call TRBJ1-2; maybe TRBD1 (5 bases). The germline gives CDR1 KGHDR, CDR2 SFDVKD. With 5 bases removed from V and 0 bases from J, the gap between germline ends came to 9 bases. The CDR3 length is 14 residues. CDR3 sequence: CATSGLGANYGYTF. The CDR3 DNA reads TGTGCCACCAGTGGATTGGGGGCTAACTATGGCTACACCTTC.

The chain has TRBV3-1 (or the pseudogene TRBV3-2) and TRBJ2-1; possibly TRBD1 or TRBD2 for D (5 bases each). This CDR3 region has 12 residues. Germline CDR1 LGHDT, CDR2 YNNKEL (reference sequence). V was clipped by 3 bases and J by 10 bases, with 10 bases between them. The CDR3 DNA follows: TGTGCCAGCAGCCAGGGGCGCGGGGAGCAGTTCTTC. The encoded protein is CASSQGRGEQFF.